The 29 T cell receptor beta chains presented below share a single source sample, sequenced in a study of neurological immune-mediated disorders. Via MiXCR, TCRdb re-called the 5' RACE reads, giving one row per CDR3 protein. Counted here are 50,000 to 65,000 distinct CDR3 sequences, around 3.6% occurring once; the ten biggest clones make up around 1.5%. The sequencing sample was made of PBMCs. These receptors all stem from a man younger than 40 with multiple sclerosis.

This clonotype was picked up many times. The chain employs TRBV7-2 and TRBJ2-7; the D gene is possibly TRBD2 (6 bases). V lost 5 bases to trimming and J lost 6 bases, with 14 bases between them. The CDR3 runs 13 residues. Germline CDR1 SGHTA, CDR2 FQGNSA. CDR3 region: CASSGGTYPEQYF. The CDR3 DNA is TGTGCCAGCAGCGGGGGGACCTATCCCGAGCAGTACTTC.

This clonotype was recorded at least ten times. This CDR3 reads CASRRQETQYF. In DNA, the CDR3 is TGTGCCAGCAGAAGACAAGAGACCCAGTACTTC. This chain joins TRBV12-3 or TRBV12-4 and TRBJ2-5, with D uncertain. This CDR3 contains 11 residues. The V end lost 6 bases, the J end lost 2 bases, and 4 bases lay between the germline ends.

Details on this clonotype: This may stem from a read error, because a much larger clone lies one nucleotide away. The CDR3 end shows no conserved phenylalanine or tryptophan, and so a read error is likely. The J gene is TRBJ2-1, the V gene TRBV18; possible D gene TRBD1, 5 bases. CDR1 is KGHSH, CDR2 LQKENI, per germline. V was pared by 5 bases and J by 1 base, with 9 bases between. The CDR3 extends over 14 amino acids. DNA of the CDR3: TGTGCCAGCTCAACCGGACAATCCTACAATGAGCAGTTCTGC. Its protein is CASSTGQSYNEQFC.

In its sample, this clonotype was seen many times. This chain links TRBV5-1 with TRBJ2-1; TRBD2 is a possible D gene (6 bases). Per germline, CDR1 SGHRS and CDR2 YFSETQ. CDR3 length: 15 amino acids. Trimming removed 0 bases from V and 10 bases from J, with 17 bases in between. The CDR3 here is CASSLGGGALEEQFF. CDR3 DNA: TGCGCCAGCAGCTTGGGCGGAGGGGCTCTGGAAGAGCAGTTCTTC.

This clonotype was counted at least ten times. The V gene is TRBV29-1, the J gene TRBJ2-7, with 13 bases matching TRBD2. CDR1 SQVTM and CDR2 ANQGSEA come from the germline V gene. V shed 5 bases, J shed 0 bases, and the junction held 4 bases outside the gene matches. This CDR3 region has 15 residues. This chain's CDR3 is CSVQGLAGNSYEQYF. DNA of the CDR3: TGCAGCGTTCAGGGACTAGCGGGAAACTCCTACGAGCAGTACTTC.

This clonotype was counted many times. The CDR3 sequence is CASGQGIRRTEAFF. The CDR3, as DNA: TGCGCCAGCGGACAGGGGATAAGGAGGACTGAAGCTTTCTTT. The chain is built from TRBV10-2 and TRBJ1-1; TRBD1 matches 9 bases. Germline V gene data show CDR1 as WSHSY and CDR2 as SAAADI. Losses at the gene ends were 8 bases for V and 5 bases for J; bases not matched to a gene: 9. The CDR3 covers 14 residues.

By share of the sample, this clonotype is medium-sized (0.01 to 0.1%). One end of the junction is discordant with germline, which a read error may explain. The gene calls are TRBV28 and TRBJ1-5; 8 nucleotides line up with TRBD1. CDR3 length: 16 residues. Germline V gene sequence: CDR1 MDHEN, CDR2 SYDVKM. The CDR3 sequence: CASSDGQGMYNQPQNF. DNA for the CDR3: TGTGCCAGCAGTGACGGACAGGGTATGTACAATCAGCCCCAGAATTTT.

This clonotype was seen repeatedly, ten times or more. The chain couples TRBV7-9 to TRBJ1-2; no reliable D call. The length of the CDR3 is 13 residues. Germline V gene sequence: CDR1 SEHNR, CDR2 FQNEAQ (reference sequence). V lost 5 bases and J lost 7, with 14 bases in between. CDR3 in DNA: TGTGCCAGCAGCCACTTAGAGGGCTTTGGCTACACCTTC. This translates into CASSHLEGFGYTF.

This clonotype was recorded many times. The V gene is TRBV20-1, the J gene TRBJ2-2; D gene ambiguous. The CDR3 covers 12 residues. V was trimmed by 0 bases and J by 5 bases, leaving 4 bases between them. Germline CDR1 DFQATT, CDR2 SNEGSKA (reference sequence). CDR3 sequence: CSARDRTGELFF. For the CDR3, the DNA is TGCAGTGCTAGAGATAGAACCGGGGAGCTGTTTTTT.

This clonotype was seen ten or more times. This chain uses TRBV12-3 or TRBV12-4 with TRBJ1-1; 9 nucleotides align to TRBD1. This CDR3 region has 13 residues. V trimming: 7 bases; J trimming: 11 bases; junction bases outside the gene matches: 11. In nucleotides, the CDR3 is TGTGCCAGCAACCTGGGACAGGGAGAAAGGGCTTTCTTT. This translates into CASNLGQGERAFF.

The table lists this clonotype with many counts. The chain combines TRBV2 with TRBJ1-2; D call uncertain. The V gene's germline CDR1 is SNHLY and CDR2 FYNNEI. The CDR3 is 13 amino acids. The V and J ends lost 3 bases and 0 bases respectively, with 5 bases between them. The CDR3 region is CASSDTANYGYTF. The DNA for the CDR3 is TGTGCCAGCAGTGACACAGCTAACTATGGCTACACCTTC.

This clonotype occurred many times. The chain employs TRBV7-2 and TRBJ2-2, with TRBD2 as a possible D gene (6 bases). V lost 8 bases and J lost 7, with 20 bases in between. The CDR3 length is 15 residues. Germline loops: CDR1 SGHTA, CDR2 FQGNSA. CDR3 residues: CASGRGGTPVGELFF. The CDR3 bases are TGTGCCAGCGGACGGGGCGGGACGCCGGTCGGGGAGCTGTTTTTT. Filled out from reference TRBV7-2 and TRBJ2-2, the complete variable domain reads GAGVSQSPSNKVTEKGKDVELRCDPISGHTALYWYRQSLGQGLEFLIYFQGNSAPDKSGLPSDRFSAERTGGSVSTLTIQRTQQEDSAVYLCASGRGGTPVGELFFGEGSRLTVL.

This clonotype was seen many times. The chain has TRBV7-2 and TRBJ2-3; TRBD2 agrees at 11 bases. The germline V gene encodes CDR1 SGHTA and CDR2 FQGNSA. The CDR3 runs to 16 residues. V shed 5 bases and J 5 bases; nucleotides not matched to a gene: 9. The CDR3 DNA follows: TGTGCCAGCAGCCGGCGAACTACTAGCGGGGGAGATACGCAGTATTTT. It translates to CASSRRTTSGGDTQYF.

This clonotype occurred many times. The chain carries TRBV5-1 and TRBJ1-4, with D possibly TRBD1 on 6 matching bases. Trimming stripped 4 bases from V and 4 bases from J, with 14 bases between. This CDR3 region has 15 residues. CDR1 is SGHRS and CDR2 is YFSETQ in the germline V gene. CDR3 region: CASSVRGPGNEKLFF. CDR3 sequence (DNA): TGCGCCAGCAGCGTCAGGGGACCGGGTAATGAAAAACTGTTTTTT.

The rearrangement links TRBV27 to TRBJ1-1; 7 bases map to TRBD1. The CDR3 consists of 17 residues. V lost 4 bases to trimming and J lost 1 base; unmatched junction nucleotides: 12. CDR1 and CDR2 from the germline V gene are MNHEY and SMNVEV (reference sequence). CDR3 protein: CASSSPGKGARNTEAFF. Written as DNA, the CDR3 is TGTGCCAGCAGTTCCCCGGGGAAGGGGGCGCGGAACACTGAAGCTTTCTTT.

The chain recombines TRBV5-5 with TRBJ1-1; TRBD1 matches at 7 bases. CDR3 length: 15 residues. Germline V lookup: CDR1 SGHKS, CDR2 YYEKEE (reference sequence). Trimming removed 4 bases from V and 7 bases from J; junction bases left unmatched: 13. CDR3 residues: CASSPGRMTGIEAFF. In DNA, the CDR3 is TGTGCCAGCAGCCCCGGACGAATGACAGGGATTGAAGCTTTCTTT.

The rearrangement links TRBV28 to TRBJ2-3; D is possibly TRBD2 (6 bases). Trimming cost V 5 bases and J 3 bases, with 12 bases left between them. The CDR3 has 14 amino acids. CDR1 MDHEN and CDR2 SYDVKM come from the germline V gene. This CDR3 reads CASSPGLVTDTQYF. CDR3 nucleotides: TGTGCCAGCAGTCCGGGACTGGTGACAGATACGCAGTATTTT.

The table lists this clonotype with many counts. This chain joins TRBV12-3 or TRBV12-4 and TRBJ2-2; TRBD1 matches at 11 bases. The CDR3 contains 16 residues. V lost 6 bases, J lost 5 bases, and 8 bases stayed unmatched. CDR3 sequence: CASRYSGTGGTGELFF. The CDR3 DNA reads TGTGCCAGCAGATATAGCGGGACAGGGGGAACCGGGGAGCTGTTTTTT.

Many counts were recorded for this clonotype. The genes are TRBV20-1 and TRBJ2-3; 10 bases are a match to TRBD2. Germline CDR1 DFQATT, CDR2 SNEGSKA (reference sequence). V shed 7 bases, J shed 11 bases, and the junction held 12 bases outside the gene matches. The CDR3 contains 13 residues. The DNA of the CDR3 is TGCAGTGTCCTTAGCGGGGGGCAATTCAAGCAGTATTTT. As protein: CSVLSGGQFKQYF.

This clonotype was recorded at least ten times. The chain employs TRBV4-1 and TRBJ1-1, with no clear D. The CDR3 runs to 17 residues. CDR1 and CDR2 from the germline V gene are MGHRA and YSYEKL. Between the trimmed V and J ends, which lost 0 bases and 2 bases, there was a span of 16 bases. CDR3 region: CASSQDWIQNRNTEAFF. The DNA for the CDR3 is TGCGCCAGCAGCCAAGATTGGATACAGAACAGAAACACTGAAGCTTTCTTT.

This clonotype was recorded many times. The chain joins TRBV7-2 to TRBJ2-3; D may be TRBD1 or TRBD2 (6 bases each). V dropped 0 bases and J dropped 0 bases, with 7 bases sitting between them. The length of the CDR3 is 15 residues. The germline CDR1 and CDR2 sequences are SGHTA and FQGNSA. CDR3 sequence (DNA): TGTGCCAGCAGCTTAGCGGGGGGCAGCACAGATACGCAGTATTTT. Translation gives CASSLAGGSTDTQYF.

The sample holds many counts of this clonotype. V gene TRBV5-1 combines with J gene TRBJ1-5; D perhaps matches TRBD1 (5 bases). The V end was cut by 0 bases, the J end by 0 bases, with 7 bases between. Germline V lookup: CDR1 SGHRS, CDR2 YFSETQ. This CDR3 region has 15 residues. The CDR3 loop reads CASSLVGASNQPQHF. The CDR3 nucleotides are TGCGCCAGCAGCTTGGTTGGGGCTAGCAATCAGCCCCAGCATTTT. The variable domain in full, completed from reference TRBV5-1 and TRBJ1-5, reads KAGVTQTPRYLIKTRGQQVTLSCSPISGHRSVSWYQQTPGQGLQFLFEYFSETQRNKGNFPGRFSGRQFSNSRSEMNVSTLELGDSALYLCASSLVGASNQPQHFGDGTRLSIL.

This clonotype appeared many times. The chain uses TRBV7-2 and TRBJ2-1; D ambiguous. Trimming stripped 0 bases from V and 9 bases from J, with 6 bases between. CDR3 length equals 12 residues. Germline V gene data show CDR1 as SGHTA and CDR2 as FQGNSA. Here the CDR3 reads CASSLAQGEQFF. Written as DNA, the CDR3 is TGTGCCAGCAGCTTAGCGCAAGGTGAGCAGTTCTTC.

This clonotype has at least ten counts. It may be a read error: a sequence one base away is much more abundant. The chain joins TRBV29-1 to TRBJ2-1; D gene unclear. Germline V lookup: CDR1 SQVTM, CDR2 ANQGSEA. This CDR3 region has 12 residues. Trimming cost V 4 bases and J 7 bases, with 11 bases left between them. The CDR3 loop is CSVVKHRNEQFF. CDR3 nucleotides: TGCAGCGTTGTAAAGCATCGAAATGAGCAGTTCTTC.

This clonotype was picked up many times. This chain connects TRBV7-9 to TRBJ2-7, with a weak D call TRBD2 (5 bases). Per germline, CDR1 SEHNR and CDR2 FQNEAQ (reference sequence). Trimming took off 4 bases at V and 0 bases at J, with 10 bases between the two ends. CDR3 length equals 14 residues. CDR3 protein: CASSSRAASYEQYF. CDR3 coding DNA: TGTGCCAGCAGCTCGCGGGCGGCCTCCTACGAGCAGTACTTC.

This clonotype has more than one count but fewer than ten. Being one base from a much bigger clone, this may be a read error. The chain recombines TRBV7-2 with TRBJ2-5; 7 bases are a match to TRBD2. Germline-derived CDR1 and CDR2 are SGHTA and FQGNSA. The V segment lost 5 bases and the J segment 10 bases; nucleotides outside the gene matches: 7. The CDR3 contains 12 residues. The CDR3 coding sequence is TGTGCCAGCAGCACCGGACTAGAGGACCAGTACTTC. The encoded protein is CASSTGLEDQYF.

In its sample, this clonotype was seen many times. The chain links TRBV2 to TRBJ2-7; D remains unclear. CDR1 and CDR2 (germline): SNHLY, FYNNEI. The V end was cut by 6 bases, the J end by 2 bases, with 17 bases between. There are 15 residues in the CDR3. The CDR3 DNA follows: TGTGCCAGCAGATCCGGACGAGCACTAACCTACGAGCAGTACTTC. It is translated as CASRSGRALTYEQYF.

With respect to this clonotype: A single base separates this from a much larger clone, so it may be a read error. V usage is TRBV20-1 and J usage is TRBJ2-7, with a possible D match to TRBD2 (5 bases). Germline V gene sequence: CDR1 DFQATT, CDR2 SNEGSKA (reference sequence). The V and J ends lost 5 bases and 5 bases respectively, with 16 bases between them. The CDR3 is 13 residues long. The chain's CDR3 is CSASTGNSHEQYF. The CDR3 nucleotides read TGCAGTGCTTCAACGGGAAATAGCCACGAGCAGTACTTC.

This clonotype was detected ten times or more. The chain employs TRBV27 and TRBJ2-7; TRBD2 is a possible D gene (5 bases). V shed 3 bases and J shed 6 bases, with 9 bases lying between them. The CDR3 has 12 amino acids. Germline V gene lookup returns CDR1 MNHEY and CDR2 SMNVEV (reference sequence). This CDR3 is CASSLRVGEQYF. The CDR3 nucleotides read TGTGCCAGCAGTTTGAGGGTTGGCGAGCAGTACTTC.